Listed below are T cell receptor beta chains from one sample, sequenced in a study of identical twins. TCRdb re-derived calls from the 5' RACE reads in MiXCR, one entry per CDR3 protein. The table lists around 300,000 distinct CDR3 sequences, 8% to 9% of them singletons. In addition, the sample was reused for a study of yellow fever vaccine responses in identical twins.

Specimen: memory (CD45RO+) T cells sorted from blood. Receptors were obtained from a young woman in good health. Each CDR3 is given with its conserved first and last residue. A D gene is named only where the DNA matches it firmly. Only some rows state a clone size, as once, few, many or a class for expanded clones.

CDR3 | DNA | V | size | J | D
CSARDPNRDRQYF | TGCAGTGCTAGGGATCCAAACCGGGACAGGCAGTACTTC | TRBV20-1 | . | TRBJ2-7 | TRBD1
CASRQSDHVTEAFF | TGTGCCAGCAGGCAAAGCGACCACGTCACTGAAGCTTTCTTT | TRBV3-1 | many | TRBJ1-1 | .
CASSLSPNSYEQFF | TGTGCCAGCAGCTTATCTCCTAATAGCTATGAGCAGTTCTTC | TRBV7-2 | . | TRBJ2-1 | .
CASSPGQGNQPQHF | TGCGCCAGCAGCCCCGGGCAGGGGAATCAGCCCCAGCATTTT | TRBV5-1 | many | TRBJ1-5 | .
CASSDRGQDEQYF | TGTGCCAGCAGCGACAGGGGGCAGGACGAGCAGTACTTC | TRBV9 | many | TRBJ2-7 | TRBD1
CATSEPQGRTYNEQFF | TGTGCCACCAGTGAACCACAGGGTCGGACCTACAATGAGCAGTTCTTC | TRBV24-1 | few | TRBJ2-1 | .
CASSLVPRYGYTF | TGTGCCAGCAGTTTAGTCCCGAGGTATGGCTACACCTTC | TRBV28 | . | TRBJ1-2 | .
CATSRDGQGPQPQHF | TGTGCCACCAGCAGGGACGGACAGGGTCCGCAGCCCCAGCATTTT | TRBV15 | many | TRBJ1-5 | TRBD1
CASRSGLHYGYTF | TGTGCCAGCAGGTCGGGGCTCCACTATGGCTACACCTTC | TRBV27 | . | TRBJ1-2 | .
CASSVTAHVWDTQYF | TGTGCCAGCAGCGTAACGGCTCATGTCTGGGATACGCAGTATTTT | TRBV9 | few | TRBJ2-3 | .
CSVAQGSNEQFF | TGCAGCGTAGCGCAGGGCAGCAATGAGCAGTTCTTC | TRBV29-1 | many | TRBJ2-1 | .
CASSEEETGVHYGYTF | TGTGCCAGCAGTGAAGAAGAGACAGGGGTGCACTATGGCTACACCTTC | TRBV6-1 | . | TRBJ1-2 | TRBD1
CSAQGVDYNEKLFF | TGCAGCGCCCAAGGGGTCGACTATAATGAAAAACTGTTTTTT | TRBV29-1 | many | TRBJ1-4 | .
CSARGLGDTSYEQYF | TGCAGTGCTAGAGGGCTCGGGGACACGTCCTACGAGCAGTACTTC | TRBV20-1 | . | TRBJ2-7 | .
CASSRDRGLAGRTGELFF | TGTGCCAGCAGCCGGGACAGGGGGCTAGCGGGAAGGACCGGGGAGCTGTTTTTT | TRBV5-8 | . | TRBJ2-2 | TRBD1
CASSGTGVGTQYF | TGTGCCAGCAGCGGGACAGGGGTTGGGACCCAGTACTTC | TRBV5-5 | few | TRBJ2-5 | TRBD1
CASSLAWVGTSGDEQFF | TGTGCCAGCAGCTTAGCCTGGGTTGGGACTAGCGGTGATGAGCAGTTCTTC | TRBV7-9 | many | TRBJ2-1 | TRBD2
CASSHRWRAGSTDTQYF | TGCGCCAGCAGCCATCGTTGGCGGGCAGGGTCCACAGATACGCAGTATTTT | TRBV4-1 | . | TRBJ2-3 | .
CANSYLRETQYF | TGTGCCAACAGTTATCTGAGGGAGACCCAGTACTTC | TRBV12-3/TRBV12-4 | . | TRBJ2-5 | .
CASSRKQGSVNTGELFF | TGTGCCAGCAGCCGAAAACAGGGGTCCGTCAACACCGGGGAGCTGTTTTTT | TRBV3-1 | . | TRBJ2-2 | TRBD1
CASSPRHYSGIDEQYF | TGCGCCAGCAGCCCGCGACACTATTCGGGGATTGACGAGCAGTACTTC | TRBV5-1 | many | TRBJ2-7 | .
CASSQGQGHNQPQHF | TGTGCCAGCAGCCAAGGACAGGGCCACAATCAGCCCCAGCATTTT | TRBV3-1 | many | TRBJ1-5 | TRBD1
CASSAGVGGNEQFF | TGTGCCAGCAGTGCCGGGGTAGGAGGAAATGAGCAGTTCTTC | TRBV25-1 | . | TRBJ2-1 | .
CASRSRSYEQYF | TGTGCCAGCCGTAGCCGGAGCTACGAGCAGTACTTC | TRBV6-5 | few | TRBJ2-7 | .
CASSIGTGGYGYTF | TGTGCCAGTAGTATAGGGACAGGGGGCTATGGCTACACCTTC | TRBV19 | many | TRBJ1-2 | TRBD1
CATSDFANTEAFF | TGTGCCACCAGTGATTTTGCCAACACTGAAGCTTTCTTT | TRBV24-1 | many | TRBJ1-1 | .
CATSGNPGLATETQYF | TGTGCCACCAGCGGAAACCCCGGACTAGCAACGGAGACCCAGTACTTC | TRBV15 | many | TRBJ2-5 | TRBD2
CAISRVPGQSTDTQYF | TGTGCCATCAGTCGAGTTCCAGGACAGAGCACAGATACGCAGTATTTT | TRBV10-3 | many | TRBJ2-3 | .